This is a list of T cell receptor beta chains from one sample in a study of blood T cell repertoires in COVID-19. Libraries were prepared by immunoSEQ multiplex PCR; TCRdb keeps only in-frame clonotypes and omits some of them. The sample lists about 100,000 clones; approximately 89% were seen once. Sequencing input: peripheral blood. All receptors derive from a man aged 50 to 60 with active COVID-19. Each CDR3 is given with its conserved first and last residue. The D gene is left open where the match is weak. Only part of the rows carry a size: once, few, many, or a class if the clone is expanded.

TRBJ1-5 | TRBV5-6 | . | TRBD1 | CASSTTGGFNQPQHF | TGTGCCAGCAGCACGACAGGGGGCTTCAATCAGCCCCAGCATTTT
TRBJ1-2 | TRBV6-1 | . | . | CASSELGGDYGYTF | TGTGCCAGCAGTGAATTGGGGGGTGACTATGGCTACACCTTC
TRBJ2-3 | TRBV25-1 | . | TRBD2 | CASRRTSGGADTQYF | TGTGCCAGCAGAAGGACTAGCGGGGGGGCCGATACGCAGTATTTT
TRBJ2-7 | TRBV11-2 | . | TRBD1 | CASSLGQGRQYF | TGTGCCAGCAGCCTCGGACAGGGTAGGCAGTACTTC
TRBJ2-5 | TRBV7-9 | . | . | CASRGGGETQYF | TGTGCCAGCCGGGGAGGGGGGGAGACCCAGTACTTC
TRBJ2-5 | TRBV7-6 | few | . | CASSLAYRVGETQYF | TGTGCCAGCAGCTTAGCTTACAGGGTCGGGGAGACCCAGTACTTC
TRBJ1-2 | TRBV4-2 | . | . | CASSQAGSLYGYTF | TGTGCCAGCAGCCAAGCGGGGAGCCTTTATGGCTACACCTTC
TRBJ2-3 | TRBV7-9 | . | TRBD2 | CASSLAKLAVGTDTQYF | TGTGCCAGCAGCTTAGCGAAACTAGCGGTCGGTACTGATACGCAGTATTTT
TRBJ2-5 | TRBV2 | . | TRBD1 | CASSVTGGSRETQYF | TGTGCCAGCAGTGTTACAGGGGGCTCGAGGGAGACCCAGTACTTC
TRBJ2-7 | TRBV12-5 | once | . | CASGLVRFRGGGRAYEQYF | TGTGCTAGTGGTTTGGTACGGTTCAGGGGAGGAGGGAGGGCTTACGAGCAGTACTTC
TRBJ2-5 | TRBV2 | . | TRBD2 | CASHSDGGTSGGRETQYF | TGTGCCAGCCACTCGGACGGTGGGACTAGCGGGGGTAGGGAGACCCAGTACTTC
TRBJ2-3 | TRBV19 | . | . | CASSIGGFQDTQYF | TGTGCCAGTAGTATCGGAGGTTTCCAAGATACGCAGTATTTT
TRBJ2-3 | TRBV7-3 | . | . | CASSLNRAVDTQYF | TGTGCCAGCAGCTTAAACAGGGCGGTAGATACGCAGTATTTT
TRBJ2-3 | TRBV25-1 | . | TRBD1 | CASSEGPDRGWTDTQYF | TGTGCCAGCAGTGAGGGGCCAGACAGGGGTTGGACAGATACGCAGTATTTT
TRBJ1-1 | TRBV27 | . | . | CASSTNEVNTEAFF | TGTGCCAGCAGTACAAACGAGGTGAACACTGAAGCTTTCTTT